Below, 17 T cell receptor beta chains from the same sample are listed, as sequenced in a study of T cells in tuberculosis. The repertoire was sequenced with immunoSEQ multiplex PCR; TCRdb's copy has only in-frame clones and lacks some. The sample carries more than 35,000 clones, about 93% recorded once. Sequencing was done on a sample of PBMCs. The receptors shown here come from a donor aged 10 to 29 with latent tuberculosis or without tuberculosis infection.

The J gene is TRBJ1-5, the V gene TRBV27, with 10 nucleotides matching TRBD1. Germline V lookup: CDR1 MNHEY, CDR2 SMNVEV (reference sequence). V lost 6 bases to trimming and J lost 0 bases; unmatched junction nucleotides: 8. There are 17 residues in the CDR3. This CDR3 reads CASRPLDRGPSNQPQHF. The CDR3, as DNA: TGTGCCAGCAGGCCCCTCGACAGGGGGCCTAGCAATCAGCCCCAGCATTTT.

This chain links TRBV6-6 with TRBJ2-7, with D possibly matching TRBD2 (7 bases). The CDR3 sequence is 14 residues long. CDR1 and CDR2 (germline): MNHNY, SVGAGI (reference sequence). V gave up 7 bases and J gave up 0 bases, with 13 bases separating them. CDR3 nucleotide sequence: TGTGCCAGCAAAGAGGGGGGGTTCTCCTACGAGCAGTACTTC. Translated: CASKEGGFSYEQYF.

The sample holds a few counts of this clone. The chain is built from TRBV6-5 and TRBJ2-7; 7 nucleotides match TRBD1. Germline loops: CDR1 MNHEY, CDR2 SVGAGI. This CDR3 is 13 amino acids long. The junction had 5 bases not matched to a gene; V was cut back by 6 bases and J by 3 bases. The CDR3 spells CASSPGQNYEQYF. CDR3 coding DNA: TGTGCCAGCAGCCCGGGACAGAACTACGAGCAGTACTTC.

The chain combines TRBV9 with TRBJ1-1; weak D call: TRBD1 (5 bases). The CDR3 runs 13 residues. V was trimmed by 2 bases and J by 6 bases, leaving 11 bases between them. The germline V gene has CDR1 SGDLS and CDR2 YYNGEE. The chain's CDR3 is CASSVDSRSEAFF. The CDR3 nucleotides are TGTGCCAGCAGCGTCGACAGTCGTTCTGAAGCTTTCTTT.

J is TRBJ2-7 and V is TRBV6-6; TRBD2 matches 9 bases. The J segment lost 4 bases and the V segment lost 2 bases, leaving 3 bases of the junction unmatched. Germline V CDR1 and CDR2: MNHNY, SVGAGI (reference sequence). This CDR3 has 14 amino acids. Written as DNA, the CDR3 is TGTGCCAGCAGTTACGGGCGGGGGGGTTACGAGCAGTACTTC. Its protein product is CASSYGRGGYEQYF.

This chain links TRBV12-5 with TRBJ2-2; 7 bases line up with TRBD1. The CDR3 is 15 amino acids. The J segment lost 3 bases and the V segment lost 3 bases, leaving 4 bases of the junction unmatched. Per germline, CDR1 LGHNT and CDR2 FRNRAP. The CDR3 DNA is TGTGCTAGTGGTTTCGAGGGGGCCCACACCGGGGAGCTGTTTTTT. Its protein is CASGFEGAHTGELFF.

V is TRBV5-1 and J is TRBJ2-4, with TRBD1 matching over 11 bases. CDR1 and CDR2 from the germline V gene are SGHRS and YFSETQ. V was clipped by 4 bases and J by 7 bases; unmatched bases: 10. This CDR3 has 16 amino acids. CDR3 amino acids: CASSMGTGGKGNIQYF. CDR3 nucleotide sequence: TGCGCCAGCAGCATGGGGACAGGGGGAAAGGGGAACATTCAGTACTTC.

The CDR3 protein is CAWSVQSYEQYF. CDR3 in DNA: TGTGCCTGGAGTGTACAGTCTTACGAGCAGTACTTC. V gene TRBV30 combines with J gene TRBJ2-7; the D is unclear. This CDR3 comprises 12 residues. Trimming took off 0 bases at V and 4 bases at J, with 7 bases between the two ends. Germline V lookup: CDR1 GTSNPN, CDR2 SVGIG (reference sequence).

This clone ranks as medium-sized. J is TRBJ2-6 and V is TRBV19; 7 nucleotides agree with TRBD1. The ends lost 8 bases at V and 2 bases at J; junction bases unmatched: 9. Germline values: CDR1 LNHDA, CDR2 SQIVND (reference sequence). The CDR3 is 16 residues long. In DNA, the CDR3 is TGTGCCAGTCACAGGGGCCCAGCAACTGGGGCCAACGTCCTGACTTTC. Translated, it gives CASHRGPATGANVLTF.

V usage is TRBV6-6 and J usage is TRBJ2-1; D is unresolved. CDR1 and CDR2 (germline): MNHNY, SVGAGI (reference sequence). V shed 2 bases and J shed 0 bases, with 8 bases lying between them. The CDR3 length is 15 residues. The CDR3 coding sequence is TGTGCCAGCAGTTACGGAGCATCCTCCTACAATGAGCAGTTCTTC. Its translation is CASSYGASSYNEQFF.

The rearrangement joins TRBV5-8 to TRBJ2-7; D ambiguous. V was shortened by 2 bases and J by 1 base, with 13 bases between the two germline ends. In germline, CDR1 is SGHTS, CDR2 YDEGEE. CDR3 length equals 15 residues. CDR3 in amino acids: CASSFAGIPSYEQYF. Here the CDR3 DNA reads TGTGCCAGCAGCTTTGCAGGCATACCGTCCTACGAGCAGTACTTC.

This sequence joins TRBV2 and TRBJ2-2; TRBD2 matches 8 bases. Germline-derived CDR1 and CDR2 are SNHLY and FYNNEI. CDR3 length equals 14 residues. The ends lost 6 bases at V and 5 bases at J; junction bases unmatched: 5. DNA for the CDR3: TGTGCCAGCAGGGCGGGGGGTGGAACCGGGGAGCTGTTTTTT. Translation gives CASRAGGGTGELFF.

The chain carries TRBV25-1 and TRBJ2-4; D is perhaps TRBD1 (5 bases). Germline V gene sequence: CDR1 MGHDK, CDR2 SYGVNS. Trimming removed 3 bases at V and 1 base at J, with 7 bases between. CDR3 length equals 14 residues. CDR3 in DNA: TGTGCCAGCAGTGATGGGGCGGCCAAAAACATTCAGTACTTC. It is translated as CASSDGAAKNIQYF.

The V call is TRBV4-3, the J call TRBJ1-2; 8 bases agree with TRBD1. Germline-derived CDR1 and CDR2 are LGHNA and YSLEER. The CDR3 has 13 residues. The V and J ends lost 0 bases and 7 bases, in that order; junction bases with no gene match: 1. The DNA of the CDR3 is TGCGCCAGCAGCCAAGACAGGGGGCTTGGCTACACCTTC. Translated: CASSQDRGLGYTF.

The chain combines TRBV2 with TRBJ1-2; 9 nucleotides line up with TRBD1. Looked up from germline, CDR1 is SNHLY and CDR2 is FYNNEI. The CDR3 sequence is 13 residues long. V gave up 8 bases and J gave up 2 bases; unmatched junction bases: 3. CDR3 in DNA: TGTGCCAGCGAGGGACAGGGAAACTATGGCTACACCTTC. As protein: CASEGQGNYGYTF.

The V call is TRBV5-1, the J call TRBJ2-7; D may be TRBD2 (6 bases). The CDR3 length is 12 residues. Trimming pared 4 bases from V and 9 bases from J, leaving 14 bases between. Germline lookup yields CDR1 SGHRS and CDR2 YFSETQ. CDR3 DNA sequence: TGCGCCAGCAGCGGGGACTCCACCGTGCAGTACTTC. Translated, it gives CASSGDSTVQYF.

This chain links TRBV5-6 with TRBJ1-1; D possibly corresponds to TRBD1 (5 bases). The germline CDR1 and CDR2 sequences are SGHDT and YYEEEE. The CDR3 sequence is 13 residues long. V was shortened by 1 base and J by 1 base, with 5 bases between the two germline ends. The CDR3 loop is CASSLQGNTEAFF. DNA of the CDR3: TGTGCCAGCAGCTTGCAGGGGAACACTGAAGCTTTCTTT.